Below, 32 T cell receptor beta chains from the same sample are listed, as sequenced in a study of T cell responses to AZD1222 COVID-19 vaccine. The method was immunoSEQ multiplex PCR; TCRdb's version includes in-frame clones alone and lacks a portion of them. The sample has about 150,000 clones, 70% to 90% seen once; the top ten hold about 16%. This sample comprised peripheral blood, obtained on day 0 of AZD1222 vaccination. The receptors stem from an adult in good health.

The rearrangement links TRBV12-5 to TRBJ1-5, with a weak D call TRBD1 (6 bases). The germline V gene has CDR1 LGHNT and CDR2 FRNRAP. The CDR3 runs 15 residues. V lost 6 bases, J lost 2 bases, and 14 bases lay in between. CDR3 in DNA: TGTGCTAGTGGGGAACAGGGAGGAGGCAATCAGCCCCAGCATTTT. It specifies CASGEQGGGNQPQHF.

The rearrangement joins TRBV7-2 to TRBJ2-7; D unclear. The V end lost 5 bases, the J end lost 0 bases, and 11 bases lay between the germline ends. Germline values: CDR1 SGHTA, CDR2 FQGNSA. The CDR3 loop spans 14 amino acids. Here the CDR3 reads CASSPRSSSYEQYF. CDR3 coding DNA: TGTGCCAGCAGCCCCCGGTCGAGCTCCTACGAGCAGTACTTC.

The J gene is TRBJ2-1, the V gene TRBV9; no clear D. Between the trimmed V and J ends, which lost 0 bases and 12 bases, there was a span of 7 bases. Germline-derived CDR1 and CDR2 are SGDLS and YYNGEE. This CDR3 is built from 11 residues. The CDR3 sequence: CASSVEGPQFF. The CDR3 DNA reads TGTGCCAGCAGCGTAGAGGGCCCGCAGTTCTTC.

The CDR3 is CASSLVAGSHEQFF. The CDR3 coding sequence is TGCGCCAGCAGCTTGGTGGCAGGGTCTCATGAGCAGTTCTTC. The J gene is TRBJ2-1, the V gene TRBV5-1; TRBD1 might be the D (5 bases). The germline V gene encodes CDR1 SGHRS and CDR2 YFSETQ. Deletions cut 0 bases from V and 8 bases from J, with 12 bases between. The CDR3 covers 14 residues.

The DNA of the CDR3 is TGTGCCAGCAGTTCGCTTGCCGGGACTGAAGCTTTCTTT. Residues: CASSSLAGTEAFF. The rearrangement uses TRBV12-3 or TRBV12-4 and TRBJ1-1, with D uncertain. This CDR3 spans 13 amino acids. Trimming stripped 4 bases from V and 5 bases from J, with 11 bases between.

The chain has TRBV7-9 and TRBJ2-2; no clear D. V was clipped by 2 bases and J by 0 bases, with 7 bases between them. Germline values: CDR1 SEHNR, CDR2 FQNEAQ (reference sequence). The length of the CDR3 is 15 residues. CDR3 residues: CASSLTAANTGELFF. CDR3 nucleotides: TGTGCCAGCAGCTTAACAGCCGCGAACACCGGGGAGCTGTTTTTT. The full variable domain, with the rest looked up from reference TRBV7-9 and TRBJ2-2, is DTGVSQNPRHKITKRGQNVTFRCDPISEHNRLYWYRQTLGQGPEFLTYFQNEAQLEKSRLLSDRFSAERPKGSFSTLEIQRTEQGDSAMYLCASSLTAANTGELFFGEGSRLTVL.

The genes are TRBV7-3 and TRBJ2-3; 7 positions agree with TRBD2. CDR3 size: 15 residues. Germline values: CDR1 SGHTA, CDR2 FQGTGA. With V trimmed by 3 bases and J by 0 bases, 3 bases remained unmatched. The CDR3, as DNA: TGTGCCAGCAGCTTCACTAGCGCTAGCACAGATACGCAGTATTTT. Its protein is CASSFTSASTDTQYF.

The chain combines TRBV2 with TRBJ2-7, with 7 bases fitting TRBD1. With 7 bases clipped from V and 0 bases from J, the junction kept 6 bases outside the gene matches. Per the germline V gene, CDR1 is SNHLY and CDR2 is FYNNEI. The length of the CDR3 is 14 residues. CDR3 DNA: TGTGCCAGCATAGGAAGGGACAGCTCCTACGAGCAGTACTTC. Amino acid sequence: CASIGRDSSYEQYF.

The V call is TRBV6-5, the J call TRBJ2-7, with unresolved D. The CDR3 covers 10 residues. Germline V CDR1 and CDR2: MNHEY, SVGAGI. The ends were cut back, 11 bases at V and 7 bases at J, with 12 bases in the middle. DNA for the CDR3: TGTGCCTCCAACCGTGCGGAGCAGTACTTC. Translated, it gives CASNRAEQYF.

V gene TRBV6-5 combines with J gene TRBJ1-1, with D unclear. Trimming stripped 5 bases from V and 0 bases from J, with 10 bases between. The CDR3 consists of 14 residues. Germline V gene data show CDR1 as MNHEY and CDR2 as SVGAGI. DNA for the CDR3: TGTGCCAGCAGTCCCACGGTCCTGAACACTGAAGCTTTCTTT. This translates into CASSPTVLNTEAFF.

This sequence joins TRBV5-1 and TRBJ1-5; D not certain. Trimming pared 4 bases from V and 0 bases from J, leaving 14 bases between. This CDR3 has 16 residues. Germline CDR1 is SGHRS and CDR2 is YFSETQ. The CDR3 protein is CASSTGPSGSNQPQHF. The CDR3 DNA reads TGCGCCAGCAGCACCGGCCCTTCTGGTAGCAATCAGCCCCAGCATTTT.

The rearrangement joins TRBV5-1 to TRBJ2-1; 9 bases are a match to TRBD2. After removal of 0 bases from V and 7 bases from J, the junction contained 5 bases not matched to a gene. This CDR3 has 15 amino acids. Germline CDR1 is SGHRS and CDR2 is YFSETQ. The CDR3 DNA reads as TGCGCCAGCAGCTTGGGCGGGGGGGCCGAGAATGAGCAGTTCTTC. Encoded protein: CASSLGGGAENEQFF. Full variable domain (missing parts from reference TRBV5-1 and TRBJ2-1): KAGVTQTPRYLIKTRGQQVTLSCSPISGHRSVSWYQQTPGQGLQFLFEYFSETQRNKGNFPGRFSGRQFSNSRSEMNVSTLELGDSALYLCASSLGGGAENEQFFGPGTRLTVL.

CDR3 coding DNA: TGTGCCAGCAGCGAGATGACAGACGAGCAGTACTTC. This translates into CASSEMTDEQYF. This chain links TRBV7-9 with TRBJ2-7; a possible D gene is TRBD1 (5 bases). This CDR3 has 12 residues. V was pared by 5 bases and J by 5 bases, with 10 bases between. Germline V gene data show CDR1 as SEHNR and CDR2 as FQNEAQ (reference sequence).

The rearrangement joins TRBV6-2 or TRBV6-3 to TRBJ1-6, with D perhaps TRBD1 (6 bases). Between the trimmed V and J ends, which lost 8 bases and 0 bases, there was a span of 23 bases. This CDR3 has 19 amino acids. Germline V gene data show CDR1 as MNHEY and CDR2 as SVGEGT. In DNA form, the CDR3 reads TGTGCCAGCTGTTCGCGACAGGAAACCGTAAGCTCCTATAATTCACCCCTCCACTTT. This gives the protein CASCSRQETVSSYNSPLHF.

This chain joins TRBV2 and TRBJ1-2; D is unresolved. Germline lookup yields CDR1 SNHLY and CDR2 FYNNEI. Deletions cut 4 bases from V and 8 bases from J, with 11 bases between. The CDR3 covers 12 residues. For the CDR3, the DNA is TGTGCCAGCAGTGGGGGTTTGGACGGCTACACCTTC. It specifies CASSGGLDGYTF.

DNA for the CDR3: TGTGCCAGCAGTGAAGTTACACTGGGTGTAAACACCATATATTTT. Encoded protein: CASSEVTLGVNTIYF. This chain joins TRBV2 and TRBJ1-3; the D is unclear. The V gene's germline CDR1 is SNHLY and CDR2 FYNNEI. Between the trimmed V and J ends, which lost 1 base and 6 bases, there was a span of 13 bases. The CDR3 is 15 residues long.

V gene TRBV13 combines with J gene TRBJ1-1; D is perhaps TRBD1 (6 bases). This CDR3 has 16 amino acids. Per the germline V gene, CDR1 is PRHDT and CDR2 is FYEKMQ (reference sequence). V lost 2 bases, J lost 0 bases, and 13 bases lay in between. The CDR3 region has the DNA TGTGCCAGCAGCTTATGGGCAGGGGTGATGAACACTGAAGCTTTCTTT. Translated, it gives CASSLWAGVMNTEAFF.

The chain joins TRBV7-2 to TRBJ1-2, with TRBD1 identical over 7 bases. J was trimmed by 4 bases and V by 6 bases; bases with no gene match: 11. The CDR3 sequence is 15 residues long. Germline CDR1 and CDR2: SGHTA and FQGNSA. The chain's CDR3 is CASRRTGDGRYGYTF. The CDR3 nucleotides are TGTGCCAGCAGGCGTACAGGGGACGGGCGCTATGGCTACACCTTC.

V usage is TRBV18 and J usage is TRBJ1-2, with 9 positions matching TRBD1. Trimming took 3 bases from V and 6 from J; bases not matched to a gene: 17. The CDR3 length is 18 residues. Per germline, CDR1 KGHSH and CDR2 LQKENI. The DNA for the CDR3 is TGTGCCAGCTCACCCTTCGCGGGAACAGGGGGCAGAGAAGATGGCTACACCTTC. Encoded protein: CASSPFAGTGGREDGYTF.

CDR3 bases: TGTGCCAGCAGCTTCCAATACGAGCAGTACTTC. Protein sequence: CASSFQYEQYF. This chain joins TRBV7-9 and TRBJ2-7; D not certain. The CDR3 covers 11 residues. From germline, CDR1 is SEHNR and CDR2 FQNEAQ (reference sequence). V lost 3 bases to trimming and J lost 4 bases, with 4 bases between them.

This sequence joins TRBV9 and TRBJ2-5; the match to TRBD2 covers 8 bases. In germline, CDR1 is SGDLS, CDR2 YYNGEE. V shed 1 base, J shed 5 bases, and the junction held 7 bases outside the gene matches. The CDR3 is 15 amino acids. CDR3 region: CASSVKAGAGETQYF. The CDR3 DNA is TGTGCCAGCAGCGTAAAAGCGGGGGCAGGGGAGACCCAGTACTTC. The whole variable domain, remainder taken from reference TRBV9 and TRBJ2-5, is DSGVTQTPKHLITATGQRVTLRCSPRSGDLSVYWYQQSLDQGLQFLIQYYNGEERAKGNILERFSAQQFPDLHSELNLSSLELGDSALYFCASSVKAGAGETQYFGPGTRLLVL.

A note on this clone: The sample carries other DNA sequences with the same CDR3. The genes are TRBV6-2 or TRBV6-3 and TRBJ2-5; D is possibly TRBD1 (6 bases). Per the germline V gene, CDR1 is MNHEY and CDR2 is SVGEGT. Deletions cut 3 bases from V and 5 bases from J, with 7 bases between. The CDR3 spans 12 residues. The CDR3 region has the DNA TGTGCCAGCAGTTATACAGGGGAGACCCAGTACTTC. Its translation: CASSYTGETQYF.

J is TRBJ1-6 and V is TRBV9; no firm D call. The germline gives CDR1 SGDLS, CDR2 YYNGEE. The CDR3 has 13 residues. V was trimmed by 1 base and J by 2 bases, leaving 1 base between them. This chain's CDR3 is CASSVTYNSPLHF. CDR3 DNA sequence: TGTGCCAGCAGCGTAACCTATAATTCACCCCTCCACTTT.

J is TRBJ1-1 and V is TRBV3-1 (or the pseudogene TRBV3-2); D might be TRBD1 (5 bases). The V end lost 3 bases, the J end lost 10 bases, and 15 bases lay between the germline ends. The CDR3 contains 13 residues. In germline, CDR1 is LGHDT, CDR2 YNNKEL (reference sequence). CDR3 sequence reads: CASSHLWSQGAFF. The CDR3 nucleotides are TGTGCCAGCAGCCACCTTTGGTCTCAGGGAGCTTTCTTT.

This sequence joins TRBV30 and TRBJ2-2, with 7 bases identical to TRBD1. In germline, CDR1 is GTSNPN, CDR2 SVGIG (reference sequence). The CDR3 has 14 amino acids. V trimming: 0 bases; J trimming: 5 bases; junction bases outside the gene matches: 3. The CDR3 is CAWSVYRGTGELFF. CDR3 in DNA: TGTGCCTGGAGTGTATACAGGGGAACCGGGGAGCTGTTTTTT.

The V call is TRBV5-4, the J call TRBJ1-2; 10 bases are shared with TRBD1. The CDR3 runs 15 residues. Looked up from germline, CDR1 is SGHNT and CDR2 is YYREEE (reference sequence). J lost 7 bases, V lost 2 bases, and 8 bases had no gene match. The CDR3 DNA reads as TGTGCCAGCAGCTTCGCCGGGACAGGGGCGACTGGCTACACCTTC. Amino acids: CASSFAGTGATGYTF.

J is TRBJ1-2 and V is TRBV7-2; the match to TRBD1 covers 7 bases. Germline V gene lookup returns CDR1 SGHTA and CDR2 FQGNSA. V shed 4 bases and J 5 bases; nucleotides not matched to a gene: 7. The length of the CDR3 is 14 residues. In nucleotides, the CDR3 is TGTGCCAGCAGCTCCCGGGGACAGCTTTATGGCTACACCTTC. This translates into CASSSRGQLYGYTF.

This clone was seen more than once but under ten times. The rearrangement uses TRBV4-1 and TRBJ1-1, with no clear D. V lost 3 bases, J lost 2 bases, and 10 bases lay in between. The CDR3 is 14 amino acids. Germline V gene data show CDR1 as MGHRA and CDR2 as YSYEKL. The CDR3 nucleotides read TGCGCCAGCAGCCACTACGAGTCTAACACTGAAGCTTTCTTT. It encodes CASSHYESNTEAFF.

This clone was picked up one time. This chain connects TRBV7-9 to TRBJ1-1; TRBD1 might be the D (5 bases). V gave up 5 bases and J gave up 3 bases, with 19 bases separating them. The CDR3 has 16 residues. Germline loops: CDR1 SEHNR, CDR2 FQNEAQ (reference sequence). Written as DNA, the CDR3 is TGTGCCAGCAGCACCCGCCTGAGCAGAGGGGACACTGAAGCTTTCTTT. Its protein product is CASSTRLSRGDTEAFF.

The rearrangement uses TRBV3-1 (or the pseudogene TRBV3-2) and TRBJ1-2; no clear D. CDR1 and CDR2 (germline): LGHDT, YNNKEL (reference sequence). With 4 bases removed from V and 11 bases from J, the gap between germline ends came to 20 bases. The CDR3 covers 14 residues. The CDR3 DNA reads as TGTGCCAGCAGCCCCCGGGGAGGCCGGACCGCTTACACCTTC. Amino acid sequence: CASSPRGGRTAYTF.

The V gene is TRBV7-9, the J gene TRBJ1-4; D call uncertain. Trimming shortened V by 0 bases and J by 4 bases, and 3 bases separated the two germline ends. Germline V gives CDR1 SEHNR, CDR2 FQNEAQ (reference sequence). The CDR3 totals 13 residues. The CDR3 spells CASSLAVNEKLFF. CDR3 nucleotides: TGTGCCAGCAGCTTAGCAGTTAATGAAAAACTGTTTTTT.

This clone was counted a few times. The CDR3 region is CASSQGFGPYEQYF. CDR3 in DNA: TGTGCCAGCAGCCAAGGTTTCGGGCCCTACGAGCAGTACTTC. V and J are TRBV3-1 (or the pseudogene TRBV3-2) and TRBJ2-7; D is ambiguous. CDR3 length: 14 residues. Germline values: CDR1 LGHDT, CDR2 YNNKEL (reference sequence). Trimming took off 1 base at V and 2 bases at J, with 9 bases between the two ends.